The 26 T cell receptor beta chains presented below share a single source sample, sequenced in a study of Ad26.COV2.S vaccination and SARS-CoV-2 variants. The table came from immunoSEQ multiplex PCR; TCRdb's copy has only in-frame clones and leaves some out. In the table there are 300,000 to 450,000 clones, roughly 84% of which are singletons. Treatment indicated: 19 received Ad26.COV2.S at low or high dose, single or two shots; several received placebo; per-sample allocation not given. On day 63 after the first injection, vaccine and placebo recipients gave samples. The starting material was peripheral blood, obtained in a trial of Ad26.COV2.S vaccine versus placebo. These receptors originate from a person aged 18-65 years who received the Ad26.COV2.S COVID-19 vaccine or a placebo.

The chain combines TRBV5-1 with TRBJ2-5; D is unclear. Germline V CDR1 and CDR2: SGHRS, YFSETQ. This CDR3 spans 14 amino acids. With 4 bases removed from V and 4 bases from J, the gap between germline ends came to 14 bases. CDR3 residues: CASSQRGVVETQYF. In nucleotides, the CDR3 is TGCGCCAGCAGCCAACGCGGAGTGGTAGAGACCCAGTACTTC.

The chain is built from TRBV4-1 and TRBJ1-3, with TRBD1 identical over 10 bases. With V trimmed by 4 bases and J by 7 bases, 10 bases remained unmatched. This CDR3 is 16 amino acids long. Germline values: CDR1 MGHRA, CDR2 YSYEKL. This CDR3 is CASSLSQGQGLNTIYF. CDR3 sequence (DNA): TGCGCCAGCAGCCTCTCTCAGGGACAGGGGTTGAACACCATATATTTT.

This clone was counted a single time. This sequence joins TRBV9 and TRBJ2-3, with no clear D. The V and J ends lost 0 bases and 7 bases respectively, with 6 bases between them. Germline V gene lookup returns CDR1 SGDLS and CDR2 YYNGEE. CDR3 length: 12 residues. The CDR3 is CASSVDFYTQYF. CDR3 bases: TGTGCCAGCAGCGTAGATTTCTATACGCAGTATTTT. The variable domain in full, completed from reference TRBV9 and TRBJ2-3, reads DSGVTQTPKHLITATGQRVTLRCSPRSGDLSVYWYQQSLDQGLQFLIQYYNGEERAKGNILERFSAQQFPDLHSELNLSSLELGDSALYFCASSVDFYTQYFGPGTRLTVL.

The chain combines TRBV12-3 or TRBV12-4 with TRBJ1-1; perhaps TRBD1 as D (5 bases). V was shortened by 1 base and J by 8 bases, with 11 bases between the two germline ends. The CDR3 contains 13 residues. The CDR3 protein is CASSLDRGSEAFF. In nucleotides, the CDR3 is TGTGCCAGCAGTTTAGACCGGGGCAGCGAAGCTTTCTTT.

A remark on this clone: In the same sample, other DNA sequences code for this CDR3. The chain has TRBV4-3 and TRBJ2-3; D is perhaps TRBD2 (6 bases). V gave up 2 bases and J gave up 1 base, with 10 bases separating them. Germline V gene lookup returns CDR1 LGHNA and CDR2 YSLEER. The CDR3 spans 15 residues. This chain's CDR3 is CASSQLTGGTDTQYF. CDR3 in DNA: TGCGCCAGCAGCCAACTAACGGGGGGCACAGATACGCAGTATTTT.

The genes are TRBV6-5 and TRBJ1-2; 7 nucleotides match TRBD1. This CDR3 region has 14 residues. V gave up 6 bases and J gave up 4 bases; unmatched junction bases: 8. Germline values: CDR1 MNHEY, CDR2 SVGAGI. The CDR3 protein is CASRRGGASYGYTF. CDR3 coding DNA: TGTGCCAGCAGACGAGGGGGCGCAAGCTATGGCTACACCTTC.

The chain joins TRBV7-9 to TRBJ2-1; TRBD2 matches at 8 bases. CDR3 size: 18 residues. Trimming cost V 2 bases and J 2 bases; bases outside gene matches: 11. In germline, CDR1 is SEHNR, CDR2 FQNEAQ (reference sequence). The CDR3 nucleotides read TGTGCCAGCAGCTTAAGGGTGGGGCTAGCGGGTACCTACAATGAGCAGTTCTTC. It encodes CASSLRVGLAGTYNEQFF. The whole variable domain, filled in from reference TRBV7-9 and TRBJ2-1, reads DTGVSQNPRHKITKRGQNVTFRCDPISEHNRLYWYRQTLGQGPEFLTYFQNEAQLEKSRLLSDRFSAERPKGSFSTLEIQRTEQGDSAMYLCASSLRVGLAGTYNEQFFGPGTRLTVL.

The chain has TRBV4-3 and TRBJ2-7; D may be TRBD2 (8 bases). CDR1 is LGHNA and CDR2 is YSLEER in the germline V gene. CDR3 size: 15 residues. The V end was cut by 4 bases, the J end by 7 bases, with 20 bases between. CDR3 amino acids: CASSRTSFDRVEQYF. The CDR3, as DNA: TGCGCCAGCAGCCGGACTAGCTTTGACAGGGTTGAGCAGTACTTC.

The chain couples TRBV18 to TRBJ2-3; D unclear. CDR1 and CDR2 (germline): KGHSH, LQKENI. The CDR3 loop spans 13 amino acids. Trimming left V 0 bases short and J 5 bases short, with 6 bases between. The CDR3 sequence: CASSPPSGDTQYF. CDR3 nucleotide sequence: TGTGCCAGCTCACCACCGTCCGGAGATACGCAGTATTTT. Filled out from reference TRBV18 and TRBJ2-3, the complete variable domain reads NAGVMQNPRHLVRRRGQEARLRCSPMKGHSHVYWYRQLPEEGLKFMVYLQKENIIDESGMPKERFSAEFPKEGPSILRIQQVVRGDSAAYFCASSPPSGDTQYFGPGTRLTVL.

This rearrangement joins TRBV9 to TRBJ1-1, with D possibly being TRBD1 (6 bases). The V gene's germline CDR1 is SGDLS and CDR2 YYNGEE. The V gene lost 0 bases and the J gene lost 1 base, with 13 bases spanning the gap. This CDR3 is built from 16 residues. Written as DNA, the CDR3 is TGTGCCAGCAGCGTAGCCCGAGACAGGAAGAACACTGAAGCTTTCTTT. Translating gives CASSVARDRKNTEAFF.

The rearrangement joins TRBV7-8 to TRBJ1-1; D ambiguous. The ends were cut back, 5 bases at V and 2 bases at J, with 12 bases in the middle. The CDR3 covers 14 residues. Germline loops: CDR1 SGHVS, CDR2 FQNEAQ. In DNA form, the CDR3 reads TGTGCCAGCAGCCCCCTTAGGGAAAACACTGAAGCTTTCTTT. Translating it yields CASSPLRENTEAFF.

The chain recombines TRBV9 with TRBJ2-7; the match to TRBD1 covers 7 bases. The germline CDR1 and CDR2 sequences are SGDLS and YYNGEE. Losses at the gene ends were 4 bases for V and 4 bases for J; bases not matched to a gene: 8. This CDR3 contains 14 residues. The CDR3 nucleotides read TGTGCCAGCAGCCCACGGGACAGCTATTACGAGCAGTACTTC. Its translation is CASSPRDSYYEQYF.

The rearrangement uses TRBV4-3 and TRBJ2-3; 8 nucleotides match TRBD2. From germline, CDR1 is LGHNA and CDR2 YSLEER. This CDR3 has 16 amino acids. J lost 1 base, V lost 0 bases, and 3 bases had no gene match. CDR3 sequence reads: CASSQELADGTDTQYF. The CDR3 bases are TGCGCCAGCAGCCAAGAACTAGCGGATGGCACAGATACGCAGTATTTT.

DNA of the CDR3: TGTGCCATCAGTGAGAATAGCGGGGGGTACCAAGAGACCCAGTACTTC. This gives the protein CAISENSGGYQETQYF. The chain links TRBV10-3 to TRBJ2-5; 10 bases agree with TRBD2. Germline values: CDR1 ENHRY, CDR2 SYGVKD. J gave up 0 bases and V 2 bases, and 3 bases lay outside the gene matches. The CDR3 consists of 16 residues.

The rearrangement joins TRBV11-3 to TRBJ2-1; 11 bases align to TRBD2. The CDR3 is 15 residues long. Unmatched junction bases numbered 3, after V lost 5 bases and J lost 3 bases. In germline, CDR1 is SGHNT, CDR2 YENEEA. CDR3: CASSRGTSGYNEQFF. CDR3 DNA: TGTGCCAGCAGCCGAGGGACTAGCGGCTACAATGAGCAGTTCTTC.

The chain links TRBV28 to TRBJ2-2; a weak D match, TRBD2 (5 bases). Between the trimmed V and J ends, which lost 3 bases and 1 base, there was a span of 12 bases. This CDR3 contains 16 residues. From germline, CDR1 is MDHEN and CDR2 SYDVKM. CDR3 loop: CASSFGVGVNTGELFF. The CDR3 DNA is TGTGCCAGCAGTTTCGGCGTCGGGGTGAACACCGGGGAGCTGTTTTTT.

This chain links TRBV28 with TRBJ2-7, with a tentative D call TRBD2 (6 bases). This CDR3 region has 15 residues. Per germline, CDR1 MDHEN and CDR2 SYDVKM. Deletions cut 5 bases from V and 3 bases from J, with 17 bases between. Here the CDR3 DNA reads TGTGCCAGCAGTCCCCGGGACTGGGGCAACTACGAGCAGTACTTC. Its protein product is CASSPRDWGNYEQYF.

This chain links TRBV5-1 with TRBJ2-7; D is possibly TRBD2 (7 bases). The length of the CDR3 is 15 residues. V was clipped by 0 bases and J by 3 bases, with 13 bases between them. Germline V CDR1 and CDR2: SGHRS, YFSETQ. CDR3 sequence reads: CASSLAGGAGYEQYF. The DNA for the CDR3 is TGCGCCAGCAGCTTGGCTGGGGGGGCGGGCTACGAGCAGTACTTC.

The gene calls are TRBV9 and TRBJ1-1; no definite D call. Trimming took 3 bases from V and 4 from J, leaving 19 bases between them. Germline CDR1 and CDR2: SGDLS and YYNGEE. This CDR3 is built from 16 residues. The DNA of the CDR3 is TGTGCCAGCAGCGATGGGTTAGTCAGCGCCGGCACTGAAGCTTTCTTT. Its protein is CASSDGLVSAGTEAFF. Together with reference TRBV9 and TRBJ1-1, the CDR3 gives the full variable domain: DSGVTQTPKHLITATGQRVTLRCSPRSGDLSVYWYQQSLDQGLQFLIQYYNGEERAKGNILERFSAQQFPDLHSELNLSSLELGDSALYFCASSDGLVSAGTEAFFGQGTRLTVV.

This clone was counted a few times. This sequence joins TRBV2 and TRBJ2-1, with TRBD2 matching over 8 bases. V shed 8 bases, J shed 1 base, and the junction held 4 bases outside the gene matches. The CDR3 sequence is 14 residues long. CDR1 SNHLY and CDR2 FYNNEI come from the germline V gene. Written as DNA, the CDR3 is TGTGCCAGCGGGGGACTAGGTTCCTACAATGAGCAGTTCTTC. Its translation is CASGGLGSYNEQFF.

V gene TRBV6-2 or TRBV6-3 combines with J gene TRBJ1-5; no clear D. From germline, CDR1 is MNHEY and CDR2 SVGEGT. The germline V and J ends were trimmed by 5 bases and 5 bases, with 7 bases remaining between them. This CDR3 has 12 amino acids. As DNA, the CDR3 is TGTGCCAGCAGTCCCCGCGATCAGCCCCAGCATTTT. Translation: CASSPRDQPQHF.

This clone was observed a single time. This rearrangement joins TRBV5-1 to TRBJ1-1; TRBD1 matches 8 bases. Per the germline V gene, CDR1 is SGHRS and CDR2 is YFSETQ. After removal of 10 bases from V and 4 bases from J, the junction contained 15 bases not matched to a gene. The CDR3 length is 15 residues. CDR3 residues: CASPNRQGFGTEAFF. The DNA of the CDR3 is TGCGCCTCACCCAACCGACAGGGGTTCGGCACTGAAGCTTTCTTT.

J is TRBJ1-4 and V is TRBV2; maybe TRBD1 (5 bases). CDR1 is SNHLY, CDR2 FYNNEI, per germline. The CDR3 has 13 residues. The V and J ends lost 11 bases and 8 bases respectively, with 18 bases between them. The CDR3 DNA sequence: TGTGCCGTTCGGACCGCGGGGGGGGAAAAACTGTTTTTT. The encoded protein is CAVRTAGGEKLFF.

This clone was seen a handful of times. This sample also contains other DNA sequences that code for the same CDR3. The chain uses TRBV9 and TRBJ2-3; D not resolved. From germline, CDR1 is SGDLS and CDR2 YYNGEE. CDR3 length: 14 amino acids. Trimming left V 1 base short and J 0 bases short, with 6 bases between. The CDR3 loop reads CASSVSGSTDTQYF. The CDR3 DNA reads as TGTGCCAGCAGCGTATCCGGAAGCACAGATACGCAGTATTTT.

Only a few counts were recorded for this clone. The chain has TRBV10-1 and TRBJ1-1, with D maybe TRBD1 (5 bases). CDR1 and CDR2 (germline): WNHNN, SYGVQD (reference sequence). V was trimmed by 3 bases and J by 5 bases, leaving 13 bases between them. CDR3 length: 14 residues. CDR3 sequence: CASSEMTGGTEAFF. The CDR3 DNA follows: TGCGCCAGCAGTGAAATGACGGGGGGGACTGAAGCTTTCTTT.

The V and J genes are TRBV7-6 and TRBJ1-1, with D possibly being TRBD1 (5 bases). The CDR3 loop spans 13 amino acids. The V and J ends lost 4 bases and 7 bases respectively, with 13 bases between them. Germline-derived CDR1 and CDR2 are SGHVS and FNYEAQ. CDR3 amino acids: CASSSGTAREAFF. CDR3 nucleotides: TGTGCCAGCAGCTCGGGGACGGCCCGTGAAGCTTTCTTT. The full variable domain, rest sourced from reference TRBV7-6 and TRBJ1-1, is GAGVSQSPRYKVTKRGQDVALRCDPISGHVSLYWYRQALGQGPEFLTYFNYEAQQDKSGLPNDRFSAERPEGSISTLTIQRTEQRDSAMYRCASSSGTAREAFFGQGTRLTVV.